These T cell receptor beta chains were read from a single sample in a study of shared clonotypes between healthy human individuals. TCRdb's copy holds only in-frame clones and misses some; the assay was immunoSEQ multiplex PCR. The profile shows roughly 590,000 clones, 95% to 96% of them singletons. Material: naive CD8+ T cells sorted from blood. These receptors all come from a woman under 40 in good health. Both conserved end residues are part of each CDR3. D genes are given only for firm matches. Clone size is not always given. Where it is, it says once, few, many or a class for expanded clones.

abundance,j_gene,v_gene,d_gene,CDR3nt,CDR3aa
NA,TRBJ2-7,TRBV7-6,TRBD2,TGTGCCAGCAGCTTAACTCCTAGCGGGAGGGCCTACGAGCAGTACTTC,CASSLTPSGRAYEQYF
NA,TRBJ2-7,TRBV10-3,NA,TGTGCCATCAGTGAGCCGAGTTTTGAGCACGAGCAGTACTTC,CAISEPSFEHEQYF
once,TRBJ1-6,TRBV5-8,NA,TGTGCCAGCAGCCCCCGGGTCCGCTATAATTCACCCCTCCACTTT,CASSPRVRYNSPLHF
NA,TRBJ1-5,TRBV6-4,TRBD1,TGTGCCAGCAGCGAGGGGGCTGGGCAGCCCCAGCATTTT,CASSEGAGQPQHF
once,TRBJ2-5,TRBV6-5,TRBD1,TGTGCCAGCAGTACACCGGGACAGCAACAAGAGACCCAGTACTTC,CASSTPGQQQETQYF
NA,TRBJ1-5,TRBV4-1,NA,TGCGCCAGCAGCCAAGATTTTGAGAATCAGCCCCAGCATTTT,CASSQDFENQPQHF
NA,TRBJ2-5,TRBV10-3,NA,TGTGCCATCAGTGAGACCTCGACAGGGGAGGGAGAGACCCAGTACTTC,CAISETSTGEGETQYF
NA,TRBJ2-2,TRBV21-1,NA,TGTGCCAGCAGCAACCGGTCTAGGACCGGGGAGCTGTTTTTT,CASSNRSRTGELFF
NA,TRBJ1-2,TRBV21-1,NA,TGTGCCAGCAGCCTTACGCCGGGACAGGGTGGTTTTGGCTACACCTTC,CASSLTPGQGGFGYTF
NA,TRBJ2-7,TRBV4-1,TRBD1,TGCGCCAGCAGCCAAGCGGGACAGACCTACGAGCAGTACTTC,CASSQAGQTYEQYF
NA,TRBJ1-6,TRBV28,NA,TGTGCCAGCGGCAGGGTTTACGACTCGAAGCCCCTCCACTTT,CASGRVYDSKPLHF
NA,TRBJ2-7,TRBV7-8,NA,TGTGCCAGCAGCTTAGGCAGAGGGGGGGAGCAGTACTTC,CASSLGRGGEQYF
NA,TRBJ1-4,TRBV28,NA,TGTGCCAGCAGGCCCCTTTCAACTAATGAAAAACTGTTTTTT,CASRPLSTNEKLFF
few,TRBJ1-1,TRBV5-1,NA,TGCGCCAGCAGCCTCGGGGGGAACACTGAAGCTTTCTTT,CASSLGGNTEAFF
NA,TRBJ1-2,TRBV2,NA,TGTGCCAGCAGTGAAAGGGATAGCTATGGCTACACCTTC,CASSERDSYGYTF
NA,TRBJ1-2,TRBV29-1,NA,TGCAGCTGCGGGGGAGCCTACACCTTC,CSCGGAYTF
few,TRBJ2-2,TRBV7-9,NA,TGTGCCAGCAGCTCGCCGCAGGCCCGGGGCACCGGGGAGCTGTTTTTT,CASSSPQARGTGELFF
NA,TRBJ2-1,TRBV27,NA,TGTGCCAGCAGTTTGGATGGTTACAATGAGCAGTTCTTC,CASSLDGYNEQFF
NA,TRBJ2-7,TRBV5-6,NA,TGTGCCAGCAGCTTTTACAGTGCCTACGAGCAGTACTTC,CASSFYSAYEQYF
NA,TRBJ1-3,TRBV4-2,NA,TGTGCCTCAACACCCTACTCTGGAAACACCATATATTTT,CASTPYSGNTIYF
NA,TRBJ1-1,TRBV27,NA,TGTGCCAGCAGTCTGGCAGCGAACACTGAAGCTTTCTTT,CASSLAANTEAFF
NA,TRBJ2-7,TRBV6-4,NA,TGTGCCAGCACTAACCCCCCCTTTACTAGTATTAGGGAGCAGTACTTC,CASTNPPFTSIREQYF
NA,TRBJ2-3,TRBV28,NA,TGTGCCAGCAGTTTCCGACAAGGGGATACGCAGTATTTT,CASSFRQGDTQYF
few,TRBJ2-1,TRBV28,NA,TGTGCCAGCAGTTTTGGGTGGTCGGATGAGCAGTTCTTC,CASSFGWSDEQFF
NA,TRBJ2-1,TRBV6-5,NA,TGTGCCAGCAGCCCAACTAGTCGCGGTGAGCAGTTCTTC,CASSPTSRGEQFF
NA,TRBJ2-3,TRBV5-1,NA,TGCGCCAGCAGCTCCGGGCCTTCCGTAGATACGCAGTATTTT,CASSSGPSVDTQYF
NA,TRBJ1-5,TRBV5-5,NA,TGTGCCAGCAGCTTGGAGGGTCTGCGGGTTAACCAGCCCCAGCATTTT,CASSLEGLRVNQPQHF
NA,TRBJ1-4,TRBV2,TRBD1,TGTGCCAGCAGTGAAAGCTCTGAGACAGGGATCGGAGTTGGGGAAAAACTGTTTTTT,CASSESSETGIGVGEKLFF
NA,TRBJ1-2,TRBV4-1,NA,TGCGCCAGCAGCCAAGACCACCCACCGGACATCGATGGCTACACCTTC,CASSQDHPPDIDGYTF
NA,TRBJ2-7,TRBV28,TRBD2,TGTGCCAGCAGTCCACTAGCGCACTACGAGCAGTACTTC,CASSPLAHYEQYF
NA,TRBJ1-5,TRBV27,NA,TGTGCCAGCAGCCCGAGGGGGGGGAGCAATCAGCCCCAGCATTTT,CASSPRGGSNQPQHF
NA,TRBJ2-1,TRBV12-5,TRBD2,TGTGCTAGTGGTTTGTACGCGGGACTAGCGGGGCCGGGCTACAATGAGCAGTTCTTC,CASGLYAGLAGPGYNEQFF
NA,TRBJ2-7,TRBV20-1,NA,TGCAGTGGGGACGATGCCTACGAGCAGTACTTC,CSGDDAYEQYF
NA,TRBJ1-1,TRBV27,NA,TGTGCCAGCAGGAGAAAGGAGAAATTCATGAACACTGAAGCTTTCTTT,CASRRKEKFMNTEAFF
NA,TRBJ1-1,TRBV2,NA,TGTGCCAGCAGTGAAGGACAGTTGAACACTGAAGCTTTCTTT,CASSEGQLNTEAFF
NA,TRBJ2-1,TRBV29-1,TRBD2,TGCAGCGTTGAAGACGGCGCTAGCGGGAGGGTTTACAATGAGCAGTTCTTC,CSVEDGASGRVYNEQFF
NA,TRBJ1-5,TRBV6-1,TRBD1,TGTGCCAGCAGAGCCGGGACAGGGACTAATCAGCCCCAGCATTTT,CASRAGTGTNQPQHF
NA,TRBJ1-1,TRBV29-1,NA,TGCAGCGTCGAGTGGACCCCCGAAGCTTTCTTT,CSVEWTPEAFF
NA,TRBJ2-4,TRBV10-3,TRBD2,TGTGCCACCTGTGAACCGGGACTAGCGGGAAAAAACATTCAGTACTTC,CATCEPGLAGKNIQYF
NA,TRBJ2-7,TRBV9,TRBD1,TGTGCCAGCAGCCCGGGGGACAGGGCCTCCTACGAGCAGTACTTC,CASSPGDRASYEQYF
NA,TRBJ2-3,TRBV2,TRBD2,TGTGCCAGCAGTGAATGGACTAGCGGGAGCCAAGCGGATACGCAGTATTTT,CASSEWTSGSQADTQYF
NA,TRBJ1-2,TRBV15,NA,TGTGCCACCAGCACGGCGGGGGGAATCGGCTATGGCTACACCTTC,CATSTAGGIGYGYTF
NA,TRBJ2-7,TRBV5-6,NA,TGTGCCAGCAGCTTGGGACAGGACCTCTCCTACGAGCAGTACTTC,CASSLGQDLSYEQYF
NA,TRBJ2-5,TRBV7-9,TRBD1,TGTGCCAGCAGCACCGGGACAGCGTGGGAAGAGACCCAGTACTTC,CASSTGTAWEETQYF
NA,TRBJ2-1,TRBV19,NA,TGTGCCAGTAGTGACCGGGACGAGAGAAATGAGCAGTTCTTC,CASSDRDERNEQFF
NA,TRBJ2-5,TRBV11-2,NA,TGTGCCAGCAGCCCAGATCAGGACCCTCAAACCATGAAGACCCAGTACTTC,CASSPDQDPQTMKTQYF
NA,TRBJ2-7,TRBV7-9,NA,TGTGCCAGCAGCTTACGAAGTTTCGACGAGCAGTACTTC,CASSLRSFDEQYF
NA,TRBJ2-7,TRBV9,TRBD1,TGTGCCAGCAGTGATTCTACCGGGACAGGGACCTACGAGCAGTACTTC,CASSDSTGTGTYEQYF
once,TRBJ2-7,TRBV27,TRBD2,TGTGCCAGCAGACCCACGTGGGGACTACCCTCCTACGAGCAGTACTTC,CASRPTWGLPSYEQYF